The rows below give T cell receptor beta chains drawn from one sample of a study of blood T cell repertoires in COVID-19. The method was immunoSEQ multiplex PCR; TCRdb's version includes in-frame clones alone and lacks a portion of them. Among approximately 250,000 clones listed, less than 90% were seen once. The source material was peripheral blood. These TCRs come from a man aged 30-40 years with active or convalescent COVID-19. The CDR3 runs from the conserved cysteine through the conserved F or W. A D gene is named only where the DNA matches it firmly. Size values are once, few and many counts, or a class for expanded clones, and some rows have none.

>TRBJ2-7|TRBV14|-|-
TGTGCCAGCAGCCGCCAACAGCTATACGAGCAGTACTTC
CASSRQQLYEQYF
>TRBJ1-2|TRBV18|-|-
TGTGCCAGCTCACCAGACCGCGACAATGGCTACACCTTC
CASSPDRDNGYTF
>TRBJ2-2|TRBV12-5|-|-
TGTGCTAGTGGTTTGGGCGAGACAGACACCGGGGAGCTGTTTTTT
CASGLGETDTGELFF
>TRBJ1-1|TRBV7-3|-|once
TGTGCCAGCAGCTTCGCTCAGGGGTCTGAAGCTTTCTTT
CASSFAQGSEAFF
>TRBJ2-7|TRBV2|-|-
TGTGCCAGCAGTCGGTTGACAGGTGAGACCCCCTACGAGCAGTACTTC
CASSRLTGETPYEQYF
>TRBJ2-3|TRBV9|TRBD1|once
TGTGCCAGCAGCTTCCCAGGGGGAGTGATAGATACGCAGTATTTT
CASSFPGGVIDTQYF
>TRBJ1-1|TRBV3-1/TRBV3-2|TRBD1|-
TGTGCCAGCAGCCAAGGGGGACAGCTTAAGACCCCGAACACTGAAGCTTTCTTT
CASSQGGQLKTPNTEAFF
>TRBJ2-7|TRBV7-2|-|-
TGTGCCAGCAGCCCGTCGTGGGCAGGACAGTACTTC
CASSPSWAGQYF
>TRBJ2-7|TRBV12-3/TRBV12-4|-|-
TGTGCCAGCAGTTTCGGACCGGAGGGCGAGCAGTACTTC
CASSFGPEGEQYF
>TRBJ2-1|TRBV7-2|-|-
TGTGCCAGCAGCTCCGGACTATTTAGTGAGCAGTTCTTC
CASSSGLFSEQFF
>TRBJ1-5|TRBV6-2/TRBV6-3|TRBD1|-
TGTGCCAGCAGCCCACTGACAGGGGCTCATCAGCCCCAGCATTTT
CASSPLTGAHQPQHF
>TRBJ2-3|TRBV7-2|-|once
TGTGCCAGCAGCCCAATAGGGGGGGTCCCTTCCGTAGATACGCAGTATTTT
CASSPIGGVPSVDTQYF
>TRBJ1-6|TRBV6-6|TRBD1|-
TGTGCCAGCAGTTACTCGTCCGGGACAGGTCGGGGACCCCTCCACTTT
CASSYSSGTGRGPLHF
>TRBJ1-4|TRBV2|TRBD1|-
TGTGCCAGCGGGGGACAGGGGGCTACAAATGAAAAACTGTTTTTT
CASGGQGATNEKLFF
>TRBJ2-2|TRBV19|TRBD1|-
TGTGCCAGTAGTAGAGCCCGACAGGGGGCCGGCACCGGGGAGCTGTTTTTT
CASSRARQGAGTGELFF
>TRBJ1-1|TRBV9|TRBD1|-
TGTGCCAGCAGCACGAGGGACAGTGCGGACACTGAAGCTTTCTTT
CASSTRDSADTEAFF
>TRBJ1-2|TRBV6-5|TRBD1|-
TGTGCCAGCCATTCAATCCAGAGGGGGCATGGCTACACCTTC
CASHSIQRGHGYTF
>TRBJ2-1|TRBV6-5|-|-
TGTGCCAGCAGTTACCAAGCGTCCTACAATGAGCAGTTCTTC
CASSYQASYNEQFF
>TRBJ2-3|TRBV27|TRBD2|-
TGTGCCAGCGGTAGGACTAGCGGAACAGATACGCAGTATTTT
CASGRTSGTDTQYF
>TRBJ1-2|TRBV9|TRBD1|-
TGTGCCAGCAGCGTAGCTGCGGAAGGGGGCGGCTACACCTTC
CASSVAAEGGGYTF
>TRBJ1-1|TRBV5-1|-|-
TGCGCCAGCAGCTTGGCGGTGCAGGGAAGGCGTGCTTTCTTT
CASSLAVQGRRAFF
>TRBJ2-1|TRBV27|-|-
TGTGCCAGCAGCCAGGGGGTCAGCGGGTACTACAATGAGCAGTTCTTC
CASSQGVSGYYNEQFF
>TRBJ1-6|TRBV30|-|-
TGTGCCTGGAACCCGGCAGGGAAGTATAATTCACCCCTCCACTTT
CAWNPAGKYNSPLHF
>TRBJ2-6|TRBV5-1|TRBD1|-
TGCGCCAGCAGCTTGGTCGGGGACAGGTCGAATGCTGGGGCCAACGTCCTGACTTTC
CASSLVGDRSNAGANVLTF
>TRBJ1-6|TRBV5-1|-|-
TGCGCCAGCAGCTTGGTACAAAGCTCCTATAATTCACCCCTCCACTTT
CASSLVQSSYNSPLHF
>TRBJ1-1|TRBV10-3|-|-
TGTGCCATCAGCGCGGGGACTGAAGCTTTCTTT
CAISAGTEAFF
>TRBJ2-3|TRBV6-5|TRBD1|-
TGTGCCAGCAAGCCGGGACAGACCACAGATACGCAGTATTTT
CASKPGQTTDTQYF
>TRBJ2-7|TRBV5-1|TRBD1|-
TGCGCCAGCAGCTGGGACAGTCTCTCCTACGAGCAGTACTTC
CASSWDSLSYEQYF
>TRBJ2-1|TRBV6-5|TRBD1|-
TGTGCCAGCAGTACCCGGGGACAGTACAATGAGCAGTTCTTC
CASSTRGQYNEQFF
>TRBJ1-4|TRBV30|TRBD1|-
TGTGCCTGGAGTCCCACAGGGGTTCTAGGTGAAAAACTGTTTTTT
CAWSPTGVLGEKLFF
>TRBJ1-3|TRBV13|TRBD1|-
TGTGCCAGCAGCTACCCGACAGGGGGAAACACCATATATTTT
CASSYPTGGNTIYF
>TRBJ1-5|TRBV18|TRBD1|-
TGTGCCAGCTCCCCAGGGGGAGGATCGCTGGGGATCGGTGATCAGCCCCAGCATTTT
CASSPGGGSLGIGDQPQHF
>TRBJ2-5|TRBV9|-|-
TGTGCCAGCAGCGTCAGGGTCCAAGAGACCCAGTACTTC
CASSVRVQETQYF
>TRBJ2-4|TRBV6-4|-|once
TGTGCCAGCAGTGACTCTTTTACGGAGAAGCCGGGGTTTTTTGGTGGTTTGGACAAAAACATTCAGTACTTC
CASSDSFTEKPGFFGGLDKNIQYF
>TRBJ2-7|TRBV3-1/TRBV3-2|TRBD2|-
TGTGCCAGCAGCCCCTCTAGCGGCAGGAACTACGAGCAGTACTTC
CASSPSSGRNYEQYF
>TRBJ1-6|TRBV19|-|-
TGTGCCAGTAGTATAAACTCCCGGGCGGGTAATTCACCCCTCCACTTT
CASSINSRAGNSPLHF
>TRBJ1-4|TRBV5-4|TRBD1|-
TGTGCCAGCAGCGGAGGCGGGACAGCAACTAATGAAAAACTGTTTTTT
CASSGGGTATNEKLFF
>TRBJ2-5|TRBV4-1|-|few
TGCGCCAGCAGCGACACGGGCAGTCGGAGGGAGACCCAGTACTTC
CASSDTGSRRETQYF
>TRBJ2-3|TRBV2|-|-
TGTGCCAGCATTCGGGGGAGCACAGATACGCAGTATTTT
CASIRGSTDTQYF
>TRBJ1-2|TRBV4-1|-|-
TGCGCCAGCAGCCAAGCTTATCAGGTAGACTATGGCTACACCTTC
CASSQAYQVDYGYTF
>TRBJ2-7|TRBV7-8|-|-
TGTGCCAGCACCCTAGACAGCTACGAGCAGTACTTC
CASTLDSYEQYF
>TRBJ2-3|TRBV4-1|-|-
TGCGCCAGCAGCCATGGCAGGGGTAGCACAGATACGCAGTATTTT
CASSHGRGSTDTQYF
>TRBJ2-7|TRBV19|TRBD1|-
TGTGCCAGTAGTTCTGGGGGACAGGTCTACGAGCAGTACTTC
CASSSGGQVYEQYF
>TRBJ2-1|TRBV7-6|-|-
TGTGCCAGCAGCCCGACCGGGGACTCCTACAATGAGCAGTTCTTC
CASSPTGDSYNEQFF